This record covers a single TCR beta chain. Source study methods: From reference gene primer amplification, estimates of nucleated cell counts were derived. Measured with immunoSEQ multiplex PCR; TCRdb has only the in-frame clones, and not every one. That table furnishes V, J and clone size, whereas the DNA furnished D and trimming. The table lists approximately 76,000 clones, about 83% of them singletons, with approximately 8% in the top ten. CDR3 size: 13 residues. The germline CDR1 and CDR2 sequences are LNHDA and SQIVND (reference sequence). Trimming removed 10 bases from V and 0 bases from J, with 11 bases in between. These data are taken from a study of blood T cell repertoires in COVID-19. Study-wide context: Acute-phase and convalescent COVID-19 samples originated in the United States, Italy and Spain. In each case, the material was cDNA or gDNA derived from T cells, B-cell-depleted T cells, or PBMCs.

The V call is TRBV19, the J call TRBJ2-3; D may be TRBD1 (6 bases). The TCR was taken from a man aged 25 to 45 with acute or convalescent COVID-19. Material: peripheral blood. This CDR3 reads CATRGTSTDTQYF. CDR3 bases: TGTGCCACCAGGGGTACTAGCACAGATACGCAGTATTTT. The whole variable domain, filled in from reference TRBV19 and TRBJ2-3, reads DGGITQSPKYLFRKEGQNVTLSCEQNLNHDAMYWYRQDPGQGLRLIYYSQIVNDFQKGDIAEGYSVSREKKESFPLTVTSAQKNPTAFYLCATRGTSTDTQYFGPGTRLTVL.